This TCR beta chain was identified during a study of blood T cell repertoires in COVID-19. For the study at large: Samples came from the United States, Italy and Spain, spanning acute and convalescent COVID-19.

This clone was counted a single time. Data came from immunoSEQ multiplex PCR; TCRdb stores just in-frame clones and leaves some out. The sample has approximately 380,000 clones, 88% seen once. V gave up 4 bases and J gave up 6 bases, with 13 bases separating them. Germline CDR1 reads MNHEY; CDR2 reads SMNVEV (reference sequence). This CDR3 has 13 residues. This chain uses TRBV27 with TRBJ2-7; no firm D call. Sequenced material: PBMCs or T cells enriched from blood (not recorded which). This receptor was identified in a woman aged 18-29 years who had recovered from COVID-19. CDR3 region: CASSSPPTGEQYF. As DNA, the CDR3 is TGTGCCAGCAGTTCCCCTCCGACTGGCGAGCAGTACTTC.